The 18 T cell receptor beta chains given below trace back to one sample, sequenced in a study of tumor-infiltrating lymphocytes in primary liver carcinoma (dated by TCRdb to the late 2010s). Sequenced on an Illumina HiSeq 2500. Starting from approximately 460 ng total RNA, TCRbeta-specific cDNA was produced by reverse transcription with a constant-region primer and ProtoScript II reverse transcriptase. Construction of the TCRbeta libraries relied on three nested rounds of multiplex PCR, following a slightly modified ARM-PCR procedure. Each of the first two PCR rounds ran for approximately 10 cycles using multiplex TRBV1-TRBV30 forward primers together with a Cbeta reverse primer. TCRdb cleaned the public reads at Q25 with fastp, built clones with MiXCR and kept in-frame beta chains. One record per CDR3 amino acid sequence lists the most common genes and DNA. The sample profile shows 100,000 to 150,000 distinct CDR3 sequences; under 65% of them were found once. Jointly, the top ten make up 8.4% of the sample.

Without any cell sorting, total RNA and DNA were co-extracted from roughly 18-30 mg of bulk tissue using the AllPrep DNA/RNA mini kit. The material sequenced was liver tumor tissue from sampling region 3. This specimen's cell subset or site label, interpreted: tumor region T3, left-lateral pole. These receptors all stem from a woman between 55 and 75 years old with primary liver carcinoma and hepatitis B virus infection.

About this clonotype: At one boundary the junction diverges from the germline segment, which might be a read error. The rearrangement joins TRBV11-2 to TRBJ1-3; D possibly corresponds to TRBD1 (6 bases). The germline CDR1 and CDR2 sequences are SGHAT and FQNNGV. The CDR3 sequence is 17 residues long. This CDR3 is CASSLFPPGQRANIIYF. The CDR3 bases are TGTGCCAGCAGCTTATTCCCCCCCGGACAGAGGGCAAACATCATATATTTT.

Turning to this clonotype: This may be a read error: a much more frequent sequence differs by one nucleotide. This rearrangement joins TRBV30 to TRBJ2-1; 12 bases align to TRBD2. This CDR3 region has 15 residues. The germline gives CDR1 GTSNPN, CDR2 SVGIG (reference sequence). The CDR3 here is CDWSRGTSGLNEQFF. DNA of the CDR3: TGTGACTGGAGCCGGGGGACTAGCGGGCTCAATGAGCAGTTCTTC.

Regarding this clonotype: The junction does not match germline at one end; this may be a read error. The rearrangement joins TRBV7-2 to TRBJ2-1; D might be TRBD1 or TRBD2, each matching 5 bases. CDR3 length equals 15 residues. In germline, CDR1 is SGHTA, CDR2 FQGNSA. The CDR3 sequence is CGSSIPGPAANEQFF. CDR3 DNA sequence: TGTGGCAGCAGCATACCGGGACCCGCCGCCAATGAGCAGTTCTTC.

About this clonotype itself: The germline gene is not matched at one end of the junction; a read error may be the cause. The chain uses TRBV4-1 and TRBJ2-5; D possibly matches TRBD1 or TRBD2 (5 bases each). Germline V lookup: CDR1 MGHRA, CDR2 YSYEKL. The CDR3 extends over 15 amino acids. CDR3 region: CISSHPGSGQEAQYF. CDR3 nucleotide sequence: TGCATCAGCAGCCACCCAGGGAGCGGCCAAGAGGCCCAGTACTTC.

The CDR3 DNA reads as TGTGCCAGCAGTCAGCCGGGACTAGCTAGAGATGAGCAGTTCTTC. This codes for CASSQPGLARDEQFF. The chain has TRBV28 and TRBJ2-1; 9 bases align to TRBD2. The CDR3 is made up of 15 amino acids. The junction had 10 bases not matched to a gene; V was cut back by 5 bases and J by 8 bases. Germline V gene data show CDR1 as MDHEN and CDR2 as SYDVKM.

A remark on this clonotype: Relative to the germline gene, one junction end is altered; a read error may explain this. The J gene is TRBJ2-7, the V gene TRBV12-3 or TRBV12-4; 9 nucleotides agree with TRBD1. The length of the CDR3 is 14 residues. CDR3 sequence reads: CAGSTETGGNEQYF. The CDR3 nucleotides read TGTGCCGGCAGTACTGAAACAGGGGGCAACGAGCAGTACTTC.

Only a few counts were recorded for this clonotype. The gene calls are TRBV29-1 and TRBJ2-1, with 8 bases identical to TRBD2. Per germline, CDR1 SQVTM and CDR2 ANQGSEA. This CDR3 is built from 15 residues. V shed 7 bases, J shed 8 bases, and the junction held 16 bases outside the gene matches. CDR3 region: CSARGGLVGDDEQFF. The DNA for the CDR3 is TGCAGCGCGCGCGGGGGACTAGTGGGAGACGATGAGCAGTTCTTC.

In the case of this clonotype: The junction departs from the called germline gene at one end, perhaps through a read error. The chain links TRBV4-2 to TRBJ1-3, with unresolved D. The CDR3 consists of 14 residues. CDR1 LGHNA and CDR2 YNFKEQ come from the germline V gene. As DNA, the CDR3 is TGTGCCAGCAGTCAAGAGGAGCCTGGGAACACCATGTATTTT. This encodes CASSQEEPGNTMYF.

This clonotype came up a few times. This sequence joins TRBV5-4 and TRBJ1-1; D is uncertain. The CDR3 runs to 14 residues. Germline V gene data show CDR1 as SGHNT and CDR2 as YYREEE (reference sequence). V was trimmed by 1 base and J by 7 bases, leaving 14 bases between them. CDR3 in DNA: TGTGCCAGCAGCTTGCAAAGCTCCCTCGGTGAAGCTTTCTTT. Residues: CASSLQSSLGEAFF.

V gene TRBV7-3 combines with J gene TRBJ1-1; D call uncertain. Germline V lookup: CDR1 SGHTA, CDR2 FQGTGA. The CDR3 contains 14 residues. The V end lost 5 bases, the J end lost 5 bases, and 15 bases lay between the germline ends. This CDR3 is CASSPLGSGTEAFF. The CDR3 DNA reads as TGTGCCAGCAGCCCTCTTGGGTCCGGGACTGAAGCTTTCTTT.

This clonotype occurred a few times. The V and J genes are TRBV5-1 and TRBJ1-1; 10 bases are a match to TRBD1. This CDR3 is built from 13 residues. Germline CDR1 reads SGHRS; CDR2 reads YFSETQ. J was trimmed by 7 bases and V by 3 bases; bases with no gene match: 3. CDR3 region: CASSSRDRGEAFF. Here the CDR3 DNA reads TGCGCCAGCAGCTCCCGGGACAGGGGTGAAGCTTTCTTT.

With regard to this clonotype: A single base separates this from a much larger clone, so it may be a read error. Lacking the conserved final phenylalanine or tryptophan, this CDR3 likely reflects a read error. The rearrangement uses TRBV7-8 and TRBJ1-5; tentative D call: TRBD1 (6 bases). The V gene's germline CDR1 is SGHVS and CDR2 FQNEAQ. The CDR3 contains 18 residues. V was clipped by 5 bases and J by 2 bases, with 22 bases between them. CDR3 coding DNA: TGTGCCAGCAGCCCTTCCCGCCCAAGACAGGCGCGCAATCAGCCCCAGCATTCT. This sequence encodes CASSPSRPRQARNQPQHS.

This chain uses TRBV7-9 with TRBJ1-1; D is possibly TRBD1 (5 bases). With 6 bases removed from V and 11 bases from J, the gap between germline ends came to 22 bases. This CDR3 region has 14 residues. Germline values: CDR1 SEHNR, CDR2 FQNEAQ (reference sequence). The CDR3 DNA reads TGTGCCAGCAGACCTCTTGGGGCCACCCCGTGGGCTTTCTTT. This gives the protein CASRPLGATPWAFF.

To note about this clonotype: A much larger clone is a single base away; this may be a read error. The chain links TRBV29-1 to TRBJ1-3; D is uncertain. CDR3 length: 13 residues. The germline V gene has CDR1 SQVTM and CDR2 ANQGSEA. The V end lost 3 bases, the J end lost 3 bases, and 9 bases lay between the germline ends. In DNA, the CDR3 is TGCAGCGTTGATGCCGTGGGTGGAAACACCATATATTTT. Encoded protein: CSVDAVGGNTIYF.

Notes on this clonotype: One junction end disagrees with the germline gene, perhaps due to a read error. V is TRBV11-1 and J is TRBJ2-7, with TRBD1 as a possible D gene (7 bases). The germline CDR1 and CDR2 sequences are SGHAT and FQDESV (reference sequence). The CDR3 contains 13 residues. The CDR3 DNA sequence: TGTGCCCGCAGCTCGGACAGGAGGGACGAGCAGTACTTC. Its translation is CARSSDRRDEQYF.

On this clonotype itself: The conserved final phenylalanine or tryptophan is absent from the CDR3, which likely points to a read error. The CDR3 spells CASSLGGLAGELFL. As DNA, the CDR3 is TGTGCTAGCAGCTTAGGAGGGCTAGCCGGGGAGCTGTTTCTT. J is TRBJ2-2 and V is TRBV11-3, with D perhaps matching TRBD2 (6 bases). CDR1 and CDR2 (germline): SGHNT, YENEEA. CDR3 length: 14 amino acids.

The CDR3, as DNA: TGTGCCAGCAGGTTAGGGGGAGCCGCCTCTGGAAACACCATATATTTT. Amino acid sequence: CASRLGGAASGNTIYF. V gene TRBV28 combines with J gene TRBJ1-3, with D possibly TRBD1 on 6 matching bases. CDR1 is MDHEN and CDR2 is SYDVKM in the germline V gene. Trimming shortened V by 6 bases and J by 0 bases, and 15 bases separated the two germline ends. The CDR3 consists of 16 residues. Combining the CDR3 with reference TRBV28 and TRBJ1-3 gives the whole variable domain DVKVTQSSRYLVKRTGEKVFLECVQDMDHENMFWYRQDPGLGLRLIYFSYDVKMKEKGDIPEGYSVSREKKERFSLILESASTNQTSMYLCASRLGGAASGNTIYFGEGSWLTVV.

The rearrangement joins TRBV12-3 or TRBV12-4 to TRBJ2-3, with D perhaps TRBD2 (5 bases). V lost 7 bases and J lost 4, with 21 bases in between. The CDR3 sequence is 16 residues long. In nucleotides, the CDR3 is TGTGCCAGCATTTGGGTTCTGGGCGGGTCCGCAGATACGCAGTATTTT. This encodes CASIWVLGGSADTQYF.